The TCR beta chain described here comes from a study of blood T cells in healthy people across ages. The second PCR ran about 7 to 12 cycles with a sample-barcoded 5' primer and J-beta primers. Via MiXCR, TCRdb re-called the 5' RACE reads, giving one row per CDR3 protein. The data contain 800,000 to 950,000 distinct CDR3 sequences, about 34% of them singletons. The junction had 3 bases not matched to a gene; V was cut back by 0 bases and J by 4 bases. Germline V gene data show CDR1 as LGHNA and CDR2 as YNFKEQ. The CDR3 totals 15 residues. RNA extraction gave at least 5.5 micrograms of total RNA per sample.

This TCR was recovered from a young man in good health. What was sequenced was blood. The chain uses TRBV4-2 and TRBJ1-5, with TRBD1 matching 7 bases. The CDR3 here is CASSQDAGGNQPQHF. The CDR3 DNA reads TGTGCCAGCAGCCAAGACGCAGGGGGAAATCAGCCCCAGCATTTT.